This TCR beta chain was observed in a study of radiation and T cells in renal cell carcinoma (dated by TCRdb to 2020 to 2022). With respect to the entire study: Samples came from a clinical trial, in which primary renal cell carcinomas received 15 Gy stereotactic body radiation therapy followed by nephrectomy 4 weeks later. In total, approximately 53 samples, comprising approximately 26 tumors and approximately 27 peripheral blood samples, were subjected to TCR beta sequencing. Across all 50 or so samples, 4,016,671 unique CDR3 nucleotide sequences encoding roughly 2.7 million unique CDR3 amino acid sequences were identified.

The intended sense of this specimen's time point label: baseline pretreatment blood. The treatment or condition label, as the study defines it: 15 Gy SBRT to primary tumor, nephrectomy 4 weeks later. To follow tumor-enriched clonotypes, peripheral blood was collected serially from radiation-treated patients at baseline and again at 2 weeks and 4 weeks after SBRT. All patients had renal cell carcinoma with clear cell pathology. Genomic DNA for TCR sequencing was prepared using the QIAamp DNA Blood Mini Kit (Qiagen). Only samples passing all quality control checks were included in the analyses. V is pruned by 3 bases and J by 10 bases, leaving 5 bases of the junction without a gene match. The CDR3 has 14 amino acids, counting the end cysteine and phenylalanine. Just the 42-base CDR3 DNA is kept, in frame starting at base 1. Via the germline V gene (reference sequence), CDR1 is SGHNT and CDR2 YYREEE.

The full study reports these points: Top tumor clonotypes rose in blood from baseline to 2 weeks post-radiation, then contracted by 4 weeks, suggesting transient expansion of tumor-resident clones. The single-armed trial design could not address effects of radiation dose or scheduling on the TCR repertoire. No pretreatment tumor biopsies were available, so the baseline intratumoral presence of clonotypes could not be determined. Changes in the blood repertoire were not tracked past 4 weeks after treatment.

Of note for this clone: Its target antigen remains unknown. No base-level quality is on record; no much larger clone is a single base apart.

TCR beta libraries were generated from genomic DNA with the immunoSEQ kit, following the manufacturer's recommendations. For library preparation, a first multiplex PCR was performed with proprietary primers, followed by a second PCR in which unique barcodes were added, and bead cleanups were performed after each round. Each sample batch included a kit-provided positive control reaction and a negative control reaction. The final libraries were assessed on an Agilent 4200 TapeStation D1000 ScreenTape, pooled by volume, and quantified by qPCR. An Illumina NextSeq500 fitted with a MidOutput 150-cycle cartridge performed the sequencing, running 156 Read1 cycles and 15 Index1 cycles with the kit's custom primers. The pooled library was loaded at approximately 0.95 pM with an approximately 20% PhiX control spike-in. Processing in the source paper ran as follows. Vendor-processed data were analyzed in R, and a clonotype was defined as all T cells sharing the same CDR3 nucleotide sequence. In the clone abundance analyses, frequencies were normalized to the 10,000 most abundant clones in each sample. Public T cell clones, which averaged fewer than five per sample, were removed prior to analysis. An abundance difference of at least 32-fold between compartments was the criterion for calling clonotypes tumor-enriched or baseline blood-enriched. A beta-binomial differential abundance model was used to identify clonotypes that were expanded or contracted between blood time points. Tumor-blood repertoire similarity was measured with the Baroni-Urbani and Buser coefficient, and group comparisons used two-tailed Wilcoxon tests in R. Not all clones reach the TCRdb copy of this immuneACCESS table, which keeps in-frame sequences only. Checked studies attribute under half of the gap to unresolved V genes and leave the rest unexplained. That table furnishes V, J and clone size, whereas the DNA furnished D and trimming. This sample is represented by 40,000 to 60,000 clones; about 80% of them were singletons. The ten largest clones capture 25% to 35% of the sample.

This specimen consisted of blood, obtained from a patient whose treatment included radiotherapy and nephrectomy. The rearranged chain carries TRBV5-4 and TRBJ1-6; TRBD1 lines up with 9 middle nucleotides. The TCR originated in an older woman with renal cell carcinoma. The CDR3 has the sequence CASSSGQGGSPLHF. The DNA is TGTGCCAGCAGCTCGGGACAGGGAGGCTCACCCCTCCACTTT.